Following are 31 T cell receptor beta chains from one sample sequenced in a study of metastatic and nonmetastatic thyroid tumors. MiXCR was used by TCRdb to re-call the PCR reads. The data contain approximately 15,000 clones, roughly 24% of them seen just once; the ten biggest clones take up around 7.7%. All patients were treatment-naive before thyroid surgery. The specimen was tumor tissue. These receptors all come from a female donor with papillary thyroid cancer or a benign thyroid nodule (not recorded which). Some clones in this sample may be carry-over from other donors' samples.

By its share, this clone is medium-sized (0.01 to 0.1%). The V and J genes are TRBV9 and TRBJ1-1; no clear D. V lost 4 bases to trimming and J lost 4 bases, with 11 bases between them. This CDR3 region has 13 residues. CDR1 is SGDLS, CDR2 YYNGEE, per germline. Here the CDR3 reads CASSLTPTTEAFF. The DNA for the CDR3 is TGTGCCAGCAGCCTTACCCCAACCACTGAAGCTTTCTTT. Together with reference TRBV9 and TRBJ1-1, the CDR3 gives the full variable domain: DSGVTQTPKHLITATGQRVTLRCSPRSGDLSVYWYQQSLDQGLQFLIQYYNGEERAKGNILERFSAQQFPDLHSELNLSSLELGDSALYFCASSLTPTTEAFFGQGTRLTVV.

Notes on this clone: A single base separates this from a much larger clone, so it may be a read error. In the same sample, other DNA sequences code for this CDR3. The chain carries TRBV3-1 and TRBJ2-3; 10 nucleotides match TRBD2. The CDR3 is 13 residues long. The germline gives CDR1 LGHDT, CDR2 YNNKEL (reference sequence). The CDR3 sequence is CASSRLAGDTQYF. The CDR3 DNA follows: TGTGCCAGCAGCCGTCTAGCGGGAGATACGCAGTACTTT.

This chain joins TRBV5-1 and TRBJ2-1, with D hard to call. V lost 7 bases and J 0 bases, leaving 17 bases between the germline ends. CDR3 size: 16 residues. Looked up from germline, CDR1 is SGHRS and CDR2 is YFSETQ. The CDR3 sequence: CASLPEPRNSYNEQFF. The DNA for the CDR3 is TGCGCCAGCCTCCCAGAACCACGGAACTCCTACAATGAGCAGTTCTTC.

In the case of this clone: An end of the junction differs from the germline gene, which may be a read error. The chain recombines TRBV27 with TRBJ2-5, with D unresolved. CDR3 length: 15 residues. The V gene's germline CDR1 is MNHEY and CDR2 SMNVEV (reference sequence). DNA for the CDR3: TGTGCCAACAGTTTAGGGATCCCGGCTGGAGAGACCCAGTACTTC. As protein: CANSLGIPAGETQYF.

Many counts were recorded for this clone. The chain joins TRBV20-1 to TRBJ1-6; 8 bases line up with TRBD1. The ends lost 4 bases at V and 5 bases at J; junction bases unmatched: 10. Germline CDR1 reads DFQATT; CDR2 reads SNEGSKA (reference sequence). The CDR3 spans 16 residues. The CDR3 nucleotides are TGCAGTGCTAAGGATCCTCGGACAGGGAATAATTCACCCCTCCACTTT. Translated: CSAKDPRTGNNSPLHF.

This clone was recorded many times. A read error may be the cause here, since a much bigger clone is one base away. The sample has other DNA sequences that encode this CDR3 too. The CDR3 region is CASSSDRPGYGYTF. The CDR3 nucleotides read TGTGCCAGCAGTTCGGACAGGCCGGGATATGGCTACACCTTC. The chain links TRBV6-1 to TRBJ1-2; TRBD1 matches 7 bases. This CDR3 is built from 14 residues. The V and J ends lost 5 bases and 5 bases, in that order; junction bases with no gene match: 8. CDR1 MNHNS and CDR2 SASEGT come from the germline V gene.

The chain recombines TRBV6-5 with TRBJ1-5, with D uncertain. Germline loops: CDR1 MNHEY, CDR2 SVGAGI. Trimming left V 0 bases short and J 7 bases short, with 4 bases between. The CDR3 totals 12 residues. CDR3: CASSYSGQPQHF. In DNA, the CDR3 is TGTGCCAGCAGTTACTCGGGACAGCCCCAGCATTTT.

This clone turned up a few times. The chain is built from TRBV6-2 or TRBV6-3 and TRBJ2-1, with TRBD1 as a possible D gene (6 bases). CDR3 length: 12 residues. V lost 7 bases and J 3 bases, leaving 7 bases between the germline ends. CDR1 is MNHEY and CDR2 is SVGEGT in the germline V gene. The CDR3 bases are TGTGCCAGCACGGACAGCTACAATGAGCAGTTCTTC. Its translation: CASTDSYNEQFF.

Sample share makes this clone medium-sized (0.01 to 0.1%). V usage is TRBV6-6 and J usage is TRBJ1-1; D is unclear. Germline values: CDR1 MNHNY, CDR2 SVGAGI (reference sequence). Trimming removed 1 base at V and 1 base at J, with 7 bases between. The CDR3 sequence is 14 residues long. The CDR3 here is CASSYFPENTEAFF. CDR3 nucleotide sequence: TGTGCCAGCAGTTACTTCCCCGAGAACACTGAAGCTTTCTTT.

In its sample, this clone is medium-sized. CDR3 protein: CASRGGVYNSPLHF. The CDR3 DNA sequence: TGTGCCAGCAGGGGGGGGGTCTATAATTCACCCCTCCACTTT. J is TRBJ1-6 and V is TRBV28; possibly TRBD1 for D (5 bases). V was trimmed by 6 bases and J by 3 bases, leaving 9 bases between them. Germline-derived CDR1 and CDR2 are MDHEN and SYDVKM. The CDR3 extends over 14 amino acids.

In its sample, this clone was seen many times. The rearrangement joins TRBV6-4 to TRBJ2-1; TRBD2 agrees at 10 bases. Trimming took 10 bases from V and 0 from J; bases not matched to a gene: 18. The CDR3 consists of 19 residues. Germline V gene sequence: CDR1 MRHNA, CDR2 SNTAGT. CDR3 sequence (DNA): TGTGCCAACAAAGGGTTCGGACTAGCGGAAGGGAGCTCCTACAATGAGCAGTTCTTC. Amino acid sequence: CANKGFGLAEGSSYNEQFF.

This clone was recorded a few times. The rearrangement links TRBV28 to TRBJ1-2, with TRBD1 matching 7 bases. The CDR3 contains 13 residues. The ends lost 4 bases at V and 4 bases at J; junction bases unmatched: 3. Germline-derived CDR1 and CDR2 are MDHEN and SYDVKM. The DNA of the CDR3 is TGTGCCAGCAGTTCTCGGGACAGCTATGGCTACACCTTC. Its protein is CASSSRDSYGYTF.

The CDR3 DNA sequence: TGTGCCAGCAGCCCACATGGGGGCGAGGTCACCGGGGAGCTGTTTTTT. Translation: CASSPHGGEVTGELFF. The chain couples TRBV9 to TRBJ2-2, with a tentative D call TRBD1 (6 bases). Germline assignment: CDR1 SGDLS and CDR2 YYNGEE. Trimming took off 4 bases at V and 4 bases at J, with 17 bases between the two ends. This CDR3 has 16 amino acids.

This clone showed up many times. The chain recombines TRBV29-1 with TRBJ2-5; TRBD2 agrees at 11 bases. J gave up 1 base and V 5 bases, and 6 bases lay outside the gene matches. The CDR3 is 15 amino acids. CDR1 and CDR2 (germline): SQVTM, ANQGSEA. The CDR3 DNA is TGCAGCGTTAAAGTAGCGGGAGGGATCCAAGAGACCCAGTACTTC. It translates to CSVKVAGGIQETQYF.

This clone was recorded a few times. V gene TRBV28 combines with J gene TRBJ1-1; a weak D match, TRBD1 (6 bases). The CDR3 spans 14 residues. Germline CDR1 and CDR2: MDHEN and SYDVKM. Trimming removed 5 bases at V and 10 bases at J, with 20 bases between. The CDR3 nucleotides are TGTGCCAGCAGTAGGGGGGGGGCCAGCCTGGGAGCTTTCTTT. Its translation: CASSRGGASLGAFF.

By frequency in the sample, this clone is medium-sized (0.01 to 0.1%). The V call is TRBV19, the J call TRBJ2-5, with TRBD1 matching 8 bases. Germline V CDR1 and CDR2: LNHDA, SQIVND (reference sequence). The ends lost 5 bases at V and 2 bases at J; junction bases unmatched: 7. This CDR3 comprises 15 residues. In DNA form, the CDR3 reads TGTGCCAGTAGTCTGACAGGGGCCCGACAAGAGACCCAGTACTTC. Translation: CASSLTGARQETQYF.

This clone has ten or more counts. J is TRBJ2-3 and V is TRBV7-2; 12 bases fit TRBD2. The CDR3 has 16 residues. V dropped 0 bases and J dropped 5; count of bases not matched to a gene: 3. Germline CDR1 is SGHTA and CDR2 is FQGNSA. The DNA of the CDR3 is TGTGCCAGCAGCTTAGCCCTAGCGGGAGGGCAAGATACGCAGTATTTT. Protein: CASSLALAGGQDTQYF.

The J gene is TRBJ1-3, the V gene TRBV19; possibly TRBD1 for D (5 bases). V lost 5 bases and J lost 2, with 7 bases in between. The CDR3 consists of 13 residues. The germline V gene encodes CDR1 LNHDA and CDR2 SQIVND (reference sequence). As DNA, the CDR3 is TGTGCCAGTAGTCGGGGCACTGGAAACACCATATATTTT. This sequence encodes CASSRGTGNTIYF.

The chain recombines TRBV12-3 or TRBV12-4 with TRBJ2-5; perhaps TRBD2 as D (6 bases). V was shortened by 7 bases and J by 7 bases, with 16 bases between the two germline ends. CDR3 size: 13 residues. The CDR3 spells CASTFGGFGTQYF. The CDR3 DNA reads as TGTGCCAGCACCTTCGGAGGGTTTGGGACCCAGTACTTC.

This clone was counted once. V and J are TRBV20-1 and TRBJ2-5, with D possibly matching TRBD1 (5 bases). CDR3 length: 14 amino acids. Between the trimmed V and J ends, which lost 5 bases and 6 bases, there was a span of 19 bases. The germline V gene has CDR1 DFQATT and CDR2 SNEGSKA (reference sequence). CDR3 nucleotides: TGCAGTGCTGATGACGTCGCAGGGCTCCAGACCCAGTACTTC. Translated, it gives CSADDVAGLQTQYF.

There are many counts of this clone. This same CDR3 is encoded by further DNA sequences in the sample. The chain combines TRBV27 with TRBJ2-3; 9 nucleotides line up with TRBD1. This CDR3 is built from 13 residues. Germline trimming cut 7 bases from V and 6 bases from J; bases unmatched to any gene: 5. The germline gives CDR1 MNHEY, CDR2 SMNVEV (reference sequence). As DNA, the CDR3 is TGTGCCAGCAAAAGGGACAGGGCCGATACGCAGTATTTT. Protein: CASKRDRADTQYF.

This clone is labeled as medium-sized (0.01 to 0.1%). CDR3 nucleotides: TGTGCCAGCAGTGACCTTAGATTAGTGGTGCCCGACTATGGCTACACCTTC. Protein sequence: CASSDLRLVVPDYGYTF. The chain links TRBV2 to TRBJ1-2; D remains ambiguous. Germline assignment: CDR1 SNHLY and CDR2 FYNNEI. This CDR3 is built from 17 residues. V lost 3 bases to trimming and J lost 3 bases, with 20 bases between them.

This clone has ten or more counts. This chain links TRBV5-4 with TRBJ1-2; 11 bases fit TRBD1. Looked up from germline, CDR1 is SGHNT and CDR2 is YYREEE (reference sequence). The CDR3 extends over 17 amino acids. The V and J ends lost 0 bases and 3 bases, in that order; junction bases with no gene match: 7. Written as DNA, the CDR3 is TGTGCCAGCAGCTTGGATTTGGGGGGACAGGGGGACTATGGCTACACCTTC. Translation gives CASSLDLGGQGDYGYTF.

This clone was observed many times. Other DNA sequences in this sample translate to the same CDR3. The chain carries TRBV14 and TRBJ1-1; D not resolved. The germline V gene has CDR1 SGHDN and CDR2 FVKESK. This CDR3 spans 13 amino acids. Trimming shortened V by 4 bases and J by 11 bases, and 17 bases separated the two germline ends. CDR3 protein: CASSRSNLEDAFF. DNA of the CDR3: TGTGCCAGCAGCCGGAGTAATTTAGAGGACGCTTTCTTT.

This chain links TRBV6-1 with TRBJ1-1, with D unresolved. Germline lookup yields CDR1 MNHNS and CDR2 SASEGT. V lost 3 bases, J lost 3 bases, and 8 bases lay in between. The CDR3 runs 13 residues. The DNA for the CDR3 is TGTGCCAGCAGTGATCCGCTTTACACTGAAGCTTTCTTT. Translation: CASSDPLYTEAFF.

This clone showed up just a few times. Other DNA sequences in this sample translate to the same CDR3. The CDR3 loop is CASSSTGSWGYTF. The CDR3, as DNA: TGTGCCAGCAGTTCGACAGGGTCGTGGGGATACACCTTC. The rearrangement uses TRBV28 and TRBJ1-2; 7 nucleotides line up with TRBD1. In germline, CDR1 is MDHEN, CDR2 SYDVKM. Losses at the gene ends were 4 bases for V and 11 bases for J; bases not matched to a gene: 10. This CDR3 spans 13 amino acids.

This clone was seen repeatedly, ten times or more. The rearrangement uses TRBV19 and TRBJ2-2; D not certain. Per the germline V gene, CDR1 is LNHDA and CDR2 is SQIVND (reference sequence). The V gene lost 4 bases and the J gene lost 0 bases, with 6 bases spanning the gap. This CDR3 comprises 14 residues. CDR3 nucleotide sequence: TGTGCCAGTAGTAGACACCCGAACACCGGGGAGCTGTTTTTT. Protein product: CASSRHPNTGELFF.

V usage is TRBV5-1 and J usage is TRBJ2-1, with a possible D match to TRBD2 (5 bases). CDR1 SGHRS and CDR2 YFSETQ come from the germline V gene. CDR3 length: 12 amino acids. Trimming shortened V by 4 bases and J by 8 bases, and 10 bases separated the two germline ends. In DNA, the CDR3 is TGCGCCAGCAGCGACGACGGGGATGAGCAGTTCTTC. It codes for CASSDDGDEQFF.

This clone is medium-sized in the sample. The CDR3 region is CASSELGAGTGELFF. Written as DNA, the CDR3 is TGTGCCAGCAGTGAGTTGGGAGCGGGAACCGGGGAGCTGTTTTTT. The chain employs TRBV2 and TRBJ2-2; 7 positions match TRBD2. The CDR3 length is 15 residues. Germline CDR1 SNHLY, CDR2 FYNNEI. Trimming at V came to 3 bases and at J to 5 bases, leaving 6 bases not matched to a gene.

This clone was detected only a few times. The chain combines TRBV27 with TRBJ2-7, with D perhaps TRBD2 (6 bases). Trimming left V 8 bases short and J 3 bases short, with 17 bases between. Looked up from germline, CDR1 is MNHEY and CDR2 is SMNVEV (reference sequence). This CDR3 spans 14 amino acids. CDR3 amino acids: CASVPRGWGYEQYF. DNA of the CDR3: TGTGCCAGCGTTCCCCGGGGGTGGGGCTACGAGCAGTACTTC.

In this sample, this clone turned up many times. The chain employs TRBV20-1 and TRBJ1-4; possibly TRBD1 for D (5 bases). V dropped 2 bases and J dropped 6 bases, with 10 bases sitting between them. Per germline, CDR1 DFQATT and CDR2 SNEGSKA (reference sequence). The CDR3 covers 13 residues. The CDR3 spells CSARRGGDEKLFF. As DNA, the CDR3 is TGCAGTGCTAGAAGGGGCGGGGATGAAAAACTGTTTTTT.